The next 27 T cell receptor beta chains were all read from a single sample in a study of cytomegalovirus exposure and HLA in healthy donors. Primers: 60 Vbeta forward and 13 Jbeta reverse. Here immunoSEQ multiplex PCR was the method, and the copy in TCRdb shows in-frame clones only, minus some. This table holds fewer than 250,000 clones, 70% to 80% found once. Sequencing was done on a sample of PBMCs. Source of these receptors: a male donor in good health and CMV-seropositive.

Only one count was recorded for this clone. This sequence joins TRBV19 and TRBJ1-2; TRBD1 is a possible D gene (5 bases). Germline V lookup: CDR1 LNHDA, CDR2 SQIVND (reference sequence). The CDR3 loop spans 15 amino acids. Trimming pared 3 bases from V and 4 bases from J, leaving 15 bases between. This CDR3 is CASSIGGREFYGYTF. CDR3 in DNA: TGTGCCAGTAGTATCGGGGGTAGAGAGTTCTATGGCTACACCTTC.

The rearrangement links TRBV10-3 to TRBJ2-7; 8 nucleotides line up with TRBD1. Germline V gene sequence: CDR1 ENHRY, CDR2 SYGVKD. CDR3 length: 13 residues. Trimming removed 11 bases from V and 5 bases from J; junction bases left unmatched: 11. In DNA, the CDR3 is TGTGCCTCAACTCCGGGACAGGAGGACGAGCAGTACTTC. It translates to CASTPGQEDEQYF.

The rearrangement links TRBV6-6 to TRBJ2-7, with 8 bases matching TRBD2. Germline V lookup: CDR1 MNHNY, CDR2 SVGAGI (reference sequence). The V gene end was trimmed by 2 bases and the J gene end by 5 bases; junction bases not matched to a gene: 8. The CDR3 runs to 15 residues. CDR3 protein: CASSYGAGGIDEQYF. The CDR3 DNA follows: TGTGCCAGCAGTTACGGGGCGGGGGGTATCGACGAGCAGTACTTC.

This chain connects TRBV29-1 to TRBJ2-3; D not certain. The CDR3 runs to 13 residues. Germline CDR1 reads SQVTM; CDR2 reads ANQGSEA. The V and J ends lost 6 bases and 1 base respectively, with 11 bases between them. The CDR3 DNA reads TGCAGCGTCTCTACCCTTCGCACAGATACGCAGTATTTT. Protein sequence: CSVSTLRTDTQYF.

The CDR3: CASSMAIYEQYF. CDR3 bases: TGTGCCAGCAGCATGGCCATTTACGAGCAGTACTTC. This sequence joins TRBV7-2 and TRBJ2-7; D not certain. The germline gives CDR1 SGHTA, CDR2 FQGNSA. CDR3 length: 12 residues. Trimming removed 5 bases at V and 4 bases at J, with 9 bases between.

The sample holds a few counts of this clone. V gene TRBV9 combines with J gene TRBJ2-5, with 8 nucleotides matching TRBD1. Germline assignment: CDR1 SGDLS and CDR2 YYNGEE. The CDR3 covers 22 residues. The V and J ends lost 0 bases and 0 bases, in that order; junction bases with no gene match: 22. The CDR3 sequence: CASSVAAGGPRVGTRYQETQYF. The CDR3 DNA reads TGTGCCAGCAGCGTAGCGGCAGGGGGCCCGAGGGTCGGGACCCGGTACCAAGAGACCCAGTACTTC. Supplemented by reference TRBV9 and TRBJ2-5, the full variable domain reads DSGVTQTPKHLITATGQRVTLRCSPRSGDLSVYWYQQSLDQGLQFLIQYYNGEERAKGNILERFSAQQFPDLHSELNLSSLELGDSALYFCASSVAAGGPRVGTRYQETQYFGPGTRLLVL.

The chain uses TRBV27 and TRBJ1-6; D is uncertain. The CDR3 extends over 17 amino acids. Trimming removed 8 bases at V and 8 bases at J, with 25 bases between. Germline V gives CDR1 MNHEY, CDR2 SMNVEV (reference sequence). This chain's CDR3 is CASSNPTDPIKDSPLHF. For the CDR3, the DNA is TGTGCCAGCTCGAACCCAACAGACCCCATCAAGGATTCACCCCTCCACTTT.

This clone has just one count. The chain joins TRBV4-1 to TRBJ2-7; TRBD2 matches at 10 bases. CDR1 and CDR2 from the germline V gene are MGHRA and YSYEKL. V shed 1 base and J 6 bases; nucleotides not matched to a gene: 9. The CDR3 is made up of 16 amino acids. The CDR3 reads CASSQGGLAGVPEQYF. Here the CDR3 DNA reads TGCGCCAGCAGCCAAGGGGGGCTAGCGGGAGTTCCCGAGCAGTACTTC.

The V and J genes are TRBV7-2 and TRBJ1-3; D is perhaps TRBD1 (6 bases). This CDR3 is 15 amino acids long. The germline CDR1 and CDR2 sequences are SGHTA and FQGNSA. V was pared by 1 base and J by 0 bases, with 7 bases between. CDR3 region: CASSLGGHSGNTIYF. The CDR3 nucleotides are TGTGCCAGCAGCTTAGGGGGGCACTCTGGAAACACCATATATTTT.

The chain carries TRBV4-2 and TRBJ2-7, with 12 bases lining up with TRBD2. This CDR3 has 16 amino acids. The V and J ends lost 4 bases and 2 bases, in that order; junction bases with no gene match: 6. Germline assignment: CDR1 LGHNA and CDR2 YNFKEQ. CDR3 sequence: CASSPSASGRAYEQYF. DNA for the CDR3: TGTGCCAGCAGCCCTTCAGCTAGCGGGAGGGCCTACGAGCAGTACTTC.

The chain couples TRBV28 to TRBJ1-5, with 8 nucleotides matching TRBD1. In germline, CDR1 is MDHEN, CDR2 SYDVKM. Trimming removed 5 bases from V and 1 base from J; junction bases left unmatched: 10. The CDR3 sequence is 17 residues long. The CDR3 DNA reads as TGTGCCAGCAGTCCAGGGGGCAAAGGGAGAAGCAATCAGCCCCAGCATTTT. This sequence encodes CASSPGGKGRSNQPQHF.

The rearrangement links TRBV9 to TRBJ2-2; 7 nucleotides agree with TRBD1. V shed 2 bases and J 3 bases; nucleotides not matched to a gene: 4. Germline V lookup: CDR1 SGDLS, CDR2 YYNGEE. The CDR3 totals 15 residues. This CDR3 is CASSVRQGHTGELFF. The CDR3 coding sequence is TGTGCCAGCAGCGTGCGACAGGGCCACACCGGGGAGCTGTTTTTT.

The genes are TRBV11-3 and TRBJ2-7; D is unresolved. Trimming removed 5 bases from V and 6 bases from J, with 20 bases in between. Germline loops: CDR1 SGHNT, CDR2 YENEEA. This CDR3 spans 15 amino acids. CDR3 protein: CASSHAELPMGEQYF. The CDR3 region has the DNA TGTGCCAGCAGCCATGCGGAGCTCCCGATGGGCGAGCAGTACTTC.

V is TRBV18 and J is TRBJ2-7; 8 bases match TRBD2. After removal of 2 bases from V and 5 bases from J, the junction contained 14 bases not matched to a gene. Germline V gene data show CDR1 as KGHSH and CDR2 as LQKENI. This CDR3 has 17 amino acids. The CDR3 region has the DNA TGTGCCAGCTCACCAGGGGTGAGGCGGGAGGTTCCCCACGAGCAGTACTTC. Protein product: CASSPGVRREVPHEQYF.

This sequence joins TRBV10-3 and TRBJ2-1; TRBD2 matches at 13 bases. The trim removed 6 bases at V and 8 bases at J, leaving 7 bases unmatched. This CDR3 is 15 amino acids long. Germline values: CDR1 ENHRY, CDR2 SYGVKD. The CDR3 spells CAISEKLAGGDEQFF. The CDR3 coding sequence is TGTGCCATCAGCGAAAAACTAGCGGGAGGGGATGAGCAGTTCTTC.

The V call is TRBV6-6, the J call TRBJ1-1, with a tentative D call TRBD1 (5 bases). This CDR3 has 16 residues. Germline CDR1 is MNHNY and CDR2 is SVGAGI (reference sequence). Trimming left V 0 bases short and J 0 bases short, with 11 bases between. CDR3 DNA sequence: TGTGCCAGCAGTTACTCGGTAGGAGGGGTGAACACTGAAGCTTTCTTT. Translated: CASSYSVGGVNTEAFF.

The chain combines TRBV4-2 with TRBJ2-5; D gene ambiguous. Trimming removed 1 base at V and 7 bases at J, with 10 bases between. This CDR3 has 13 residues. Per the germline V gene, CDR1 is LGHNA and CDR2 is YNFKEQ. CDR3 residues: CASSQVPLWTQYF. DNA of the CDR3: TGTGCCAGCAGCCAAGTTCCGTTATGGACCCAGTACTTC.

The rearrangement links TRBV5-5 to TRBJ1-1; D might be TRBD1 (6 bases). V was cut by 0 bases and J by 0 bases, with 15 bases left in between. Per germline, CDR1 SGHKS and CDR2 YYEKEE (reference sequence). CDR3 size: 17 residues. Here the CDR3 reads CASSLVMGQVMNTEAFF. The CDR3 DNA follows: TGTGCCAGCAGCTTGGTTATGGGACAAGTCATGAACACTGAAGCTTTCTTT.

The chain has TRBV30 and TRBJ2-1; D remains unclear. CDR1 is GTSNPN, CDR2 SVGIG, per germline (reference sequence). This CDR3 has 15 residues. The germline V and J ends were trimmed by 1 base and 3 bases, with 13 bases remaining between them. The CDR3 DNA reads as TGTGCCTGGAGTGAGATCCAGCGAGGCTACAATGAGCAGTTCTTC. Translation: CAWSEIQRGYNEQFF. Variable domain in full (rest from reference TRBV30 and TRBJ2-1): SQTIHQWPATLVQPVGSPLSLECTVEGTSNPNLYWYRQAAGRGLQLLFYSVGIGQISSEVPQNLSASRPQDRQFILSSKKLLLSDSGFYLCAWSEIQRGYNEQFFGPGTRLTVL.

This CDR3 is CASSPGHYEQYF. The CDR3, as DNA: TGCGCCAGCAGCCCGGGTCACTACGAGCAGTACTTC. This rearrangement joins TRBV5-1 to TRBJ2-7, with unresolved D. The V gene's germline CDR1 is SGHRS and CDR2 YFSETQ. The V and J ends lost 4 bases and 3 bases respectively, with 8 bases between them. There are 12 residues in the CDR3.

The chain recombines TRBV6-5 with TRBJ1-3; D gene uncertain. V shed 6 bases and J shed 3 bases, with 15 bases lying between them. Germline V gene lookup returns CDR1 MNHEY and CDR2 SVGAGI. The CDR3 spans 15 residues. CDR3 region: CASSLNGRDGNTIYF. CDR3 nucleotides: TGTGCCAGCAGCCTCAACGGGAGGGATGGAAACACCATATATTTT.

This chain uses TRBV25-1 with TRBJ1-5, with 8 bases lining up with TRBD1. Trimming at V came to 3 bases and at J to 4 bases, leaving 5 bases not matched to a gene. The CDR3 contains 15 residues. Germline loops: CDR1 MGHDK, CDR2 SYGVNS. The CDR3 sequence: CASSDGTGMNQPQHF. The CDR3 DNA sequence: TGTGCCAGCAGTGATGGGACAGGAATGAATCAGCCCCAGCATTTT.

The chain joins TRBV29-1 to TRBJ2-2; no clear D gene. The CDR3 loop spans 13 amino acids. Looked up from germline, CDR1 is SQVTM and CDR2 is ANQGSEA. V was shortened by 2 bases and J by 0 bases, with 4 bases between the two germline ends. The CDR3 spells CSVETANTGELFF. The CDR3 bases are TGCAGCGTTGAAACAGCGAACACCGGGGAGCTGTTTTTT.

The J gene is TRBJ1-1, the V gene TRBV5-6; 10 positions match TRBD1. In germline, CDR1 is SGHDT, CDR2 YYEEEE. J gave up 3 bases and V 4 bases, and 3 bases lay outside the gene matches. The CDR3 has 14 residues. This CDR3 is CASSTDRGYTEAFF. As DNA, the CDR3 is TGTGCCAGCAGCACGGACAGGGGGTACACTGAAGCTTTCTTT.

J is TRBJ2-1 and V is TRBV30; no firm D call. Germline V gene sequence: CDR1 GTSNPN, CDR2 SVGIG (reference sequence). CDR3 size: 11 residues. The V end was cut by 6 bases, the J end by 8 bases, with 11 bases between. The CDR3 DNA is TGTGCCTGTACACTGAGGTATGAGCAGTTCTTC. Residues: CACTLRYEQFF.

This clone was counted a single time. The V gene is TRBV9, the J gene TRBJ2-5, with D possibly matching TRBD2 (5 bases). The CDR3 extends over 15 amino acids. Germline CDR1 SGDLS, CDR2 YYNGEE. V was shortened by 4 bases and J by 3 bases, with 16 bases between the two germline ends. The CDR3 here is CASSPRGGQKETQYF. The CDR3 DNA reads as TGTGCCAGCAGCCCCAGAGGCGGGCAGAAAGAGACCCAGTACTTC.

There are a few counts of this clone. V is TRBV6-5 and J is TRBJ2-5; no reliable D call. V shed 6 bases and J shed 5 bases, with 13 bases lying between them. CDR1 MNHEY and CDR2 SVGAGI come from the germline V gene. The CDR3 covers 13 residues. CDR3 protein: CASSLRSGETQYF. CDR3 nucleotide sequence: TGTGCCAGCAGCCTAAGGAGTGGGGAGACCCAGTACTTC.